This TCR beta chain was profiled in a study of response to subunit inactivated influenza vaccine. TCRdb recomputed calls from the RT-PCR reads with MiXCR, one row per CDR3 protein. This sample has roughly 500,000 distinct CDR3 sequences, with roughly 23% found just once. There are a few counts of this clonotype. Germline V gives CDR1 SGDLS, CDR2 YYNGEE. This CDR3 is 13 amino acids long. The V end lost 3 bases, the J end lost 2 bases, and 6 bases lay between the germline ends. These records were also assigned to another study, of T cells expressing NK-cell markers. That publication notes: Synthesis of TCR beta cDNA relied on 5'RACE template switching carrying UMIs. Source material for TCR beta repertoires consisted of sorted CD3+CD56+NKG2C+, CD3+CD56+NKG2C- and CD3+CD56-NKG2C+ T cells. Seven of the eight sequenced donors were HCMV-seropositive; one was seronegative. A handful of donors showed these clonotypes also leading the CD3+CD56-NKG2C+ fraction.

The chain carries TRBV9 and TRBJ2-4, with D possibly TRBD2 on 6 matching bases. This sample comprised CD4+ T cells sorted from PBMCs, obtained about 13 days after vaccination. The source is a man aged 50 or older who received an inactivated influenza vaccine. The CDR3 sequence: CASSGGTKNIQYF. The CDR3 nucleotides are TGTGCCAGCAGCGGCGGGACCAAAAACATTCAGTACTTC.